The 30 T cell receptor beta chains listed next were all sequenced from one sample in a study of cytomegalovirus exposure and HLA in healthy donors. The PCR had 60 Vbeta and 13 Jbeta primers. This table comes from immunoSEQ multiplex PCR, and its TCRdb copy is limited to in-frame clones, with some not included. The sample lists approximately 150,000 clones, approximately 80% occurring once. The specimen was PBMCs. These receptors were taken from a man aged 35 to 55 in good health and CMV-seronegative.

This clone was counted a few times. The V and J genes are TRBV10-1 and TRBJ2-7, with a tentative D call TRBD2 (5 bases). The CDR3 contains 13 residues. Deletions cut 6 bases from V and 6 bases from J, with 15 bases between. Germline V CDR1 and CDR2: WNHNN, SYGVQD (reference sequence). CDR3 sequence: CASRPGISGEQYF. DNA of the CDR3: TGCGCCAGCAGGCCCGGGATTTCTGGCGAGCAGTACTTC.

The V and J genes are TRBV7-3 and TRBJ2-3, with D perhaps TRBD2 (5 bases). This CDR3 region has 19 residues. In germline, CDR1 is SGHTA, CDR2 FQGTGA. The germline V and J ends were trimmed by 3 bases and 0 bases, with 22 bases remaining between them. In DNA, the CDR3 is TGTGCCAGCAGCTTCGTCGGAGGTAGCGCAAGGACTAGCACAGATACGCAGTATTTT. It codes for CASSFVGGSARTSTDTQYF.

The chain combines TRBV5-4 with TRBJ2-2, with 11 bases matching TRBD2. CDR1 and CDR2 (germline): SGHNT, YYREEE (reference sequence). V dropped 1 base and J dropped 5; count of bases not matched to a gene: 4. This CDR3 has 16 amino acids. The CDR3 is CASSLIASGGTGELFF. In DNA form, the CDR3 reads TGTGCCAGCAGCTTGATTGCTAGCGGGGGGACCGGGGAGCTGTTTTTT.

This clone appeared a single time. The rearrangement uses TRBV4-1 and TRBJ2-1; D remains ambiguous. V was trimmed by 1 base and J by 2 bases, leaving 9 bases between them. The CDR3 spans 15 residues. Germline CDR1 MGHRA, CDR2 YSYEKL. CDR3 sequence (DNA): TGCGCCAGCAGCCAAGTCTTGCGGCCCTACAATGAGCAGTTCTTC. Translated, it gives CASSQVLRPYNEQFF.

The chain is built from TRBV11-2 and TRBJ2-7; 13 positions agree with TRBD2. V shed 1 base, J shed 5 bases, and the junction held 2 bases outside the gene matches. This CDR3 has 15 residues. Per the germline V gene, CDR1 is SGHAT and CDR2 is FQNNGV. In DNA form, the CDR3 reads TGTGCCAGCAGCTTAGTAGGGACTAGCGGGAACGAGCAGTACTTC. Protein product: CASSLVGTSGNEQYF.

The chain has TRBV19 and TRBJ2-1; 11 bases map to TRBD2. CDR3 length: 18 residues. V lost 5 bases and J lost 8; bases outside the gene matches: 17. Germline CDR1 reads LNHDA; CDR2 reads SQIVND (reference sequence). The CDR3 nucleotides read TGTGCCAGTAGTGACTCCAAATTTACTAGCGGGAGTTTGGATGAGCAGTTCTTC. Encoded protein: CASSDSKFTSGSLDEQFF.

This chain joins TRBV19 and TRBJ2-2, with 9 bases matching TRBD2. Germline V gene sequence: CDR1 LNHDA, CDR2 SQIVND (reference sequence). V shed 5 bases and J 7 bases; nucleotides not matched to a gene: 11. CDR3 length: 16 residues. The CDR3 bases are TGTGCCAGTAGTCCGGGGGTAGCGGGAGCCCTCGGGGAGCTGTTTTTT. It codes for CASSPGVAGALGELFF.

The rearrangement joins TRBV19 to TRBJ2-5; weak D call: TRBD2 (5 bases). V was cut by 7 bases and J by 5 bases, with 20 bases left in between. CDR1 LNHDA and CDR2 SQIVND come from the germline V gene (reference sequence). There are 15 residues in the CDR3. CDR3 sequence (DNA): TGTGCCAGTAAAGAGAGAGGACTCTCTCCGGAGACCCAGTACTTC. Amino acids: CASKERGLSPETQYF.

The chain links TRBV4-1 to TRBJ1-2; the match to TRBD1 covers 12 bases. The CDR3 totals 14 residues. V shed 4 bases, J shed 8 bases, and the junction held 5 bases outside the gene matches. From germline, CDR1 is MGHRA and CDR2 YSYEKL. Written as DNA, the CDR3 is TGCGCCAGCAGCCCGGGACAGGGGGCGGGAGGCTACACCTTC. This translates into CASSPGQGAGGYTF.

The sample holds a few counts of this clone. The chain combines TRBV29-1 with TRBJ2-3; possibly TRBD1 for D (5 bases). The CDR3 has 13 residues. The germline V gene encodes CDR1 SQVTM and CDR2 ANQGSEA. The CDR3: CSAGQGGTDTQYF. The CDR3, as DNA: TGCAGTGCTGGGCAGGGTGGCACAGATACGCAGTATTTT.

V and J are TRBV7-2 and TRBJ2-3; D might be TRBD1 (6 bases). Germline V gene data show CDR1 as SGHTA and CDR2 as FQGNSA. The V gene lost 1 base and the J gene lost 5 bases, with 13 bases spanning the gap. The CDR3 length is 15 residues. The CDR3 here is CASSLEAQGVDTQYF. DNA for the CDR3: TGTGCCAGCAGCTTAGAGGCACAGGGTGTAGATACGCAGTATTTT.

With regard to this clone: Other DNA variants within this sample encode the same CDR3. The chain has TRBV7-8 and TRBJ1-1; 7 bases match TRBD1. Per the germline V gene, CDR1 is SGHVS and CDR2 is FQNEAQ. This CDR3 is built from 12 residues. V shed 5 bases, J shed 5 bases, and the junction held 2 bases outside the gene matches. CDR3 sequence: CASSAQGTEAFF. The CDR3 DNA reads TGTGCCAGCAGCGCACAGGGGACTGAAGCTTTCTTT.

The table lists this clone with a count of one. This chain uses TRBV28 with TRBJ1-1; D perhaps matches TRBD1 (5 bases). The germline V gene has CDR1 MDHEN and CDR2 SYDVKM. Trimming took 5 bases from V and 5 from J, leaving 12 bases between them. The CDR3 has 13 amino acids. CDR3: CASSAEGRTEAFF. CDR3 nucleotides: TGTGCCAGCAGTGCGGAGGGACGGACTGAAGCTTTCTTT.

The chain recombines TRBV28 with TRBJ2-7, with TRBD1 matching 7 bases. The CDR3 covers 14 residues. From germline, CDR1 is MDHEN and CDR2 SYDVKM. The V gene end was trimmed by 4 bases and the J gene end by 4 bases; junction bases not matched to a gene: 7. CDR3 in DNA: TGTGCCAGCAGTTCTGGGGACAGTCGGTACGAGCAGTACTTC. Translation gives CASSSGDSRYEQYF.

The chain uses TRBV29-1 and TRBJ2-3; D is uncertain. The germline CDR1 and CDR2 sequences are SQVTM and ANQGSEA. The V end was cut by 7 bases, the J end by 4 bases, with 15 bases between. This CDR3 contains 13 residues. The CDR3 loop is CSGSPPVPDTQYF. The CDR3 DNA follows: TGCAGCGGGAGCCCTCCGGTCCCAGATACGCAGTATTTT.

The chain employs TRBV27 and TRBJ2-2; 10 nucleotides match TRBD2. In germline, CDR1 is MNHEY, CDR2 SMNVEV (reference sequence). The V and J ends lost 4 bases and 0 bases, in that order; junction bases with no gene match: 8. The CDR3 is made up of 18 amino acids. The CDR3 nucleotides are TGTGCCAGCAGTTCCGTATGGACTAGCGGACCGAACACCGGGGAGCTGTTTTTT. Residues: CASSSVWTSGPNTGELFF.

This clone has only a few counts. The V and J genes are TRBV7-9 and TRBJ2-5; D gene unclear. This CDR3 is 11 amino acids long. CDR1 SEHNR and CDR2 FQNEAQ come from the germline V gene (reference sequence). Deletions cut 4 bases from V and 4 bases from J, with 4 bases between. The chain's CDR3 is CASSSGETQYF. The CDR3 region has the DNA TGTGCCAGCAGCTCGGGAGAGACCCAGTACTTC.

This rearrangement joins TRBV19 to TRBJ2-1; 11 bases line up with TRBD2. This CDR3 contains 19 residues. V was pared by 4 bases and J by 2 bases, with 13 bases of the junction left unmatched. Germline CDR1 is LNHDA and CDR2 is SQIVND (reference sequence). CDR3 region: CASSTTGTSGPIAYNEQFF. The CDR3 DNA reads TGTGCCAGTAGTACTACCGGGACTAGCGGCCCTATTGCCTACAATGAGCAGTTCTTC.

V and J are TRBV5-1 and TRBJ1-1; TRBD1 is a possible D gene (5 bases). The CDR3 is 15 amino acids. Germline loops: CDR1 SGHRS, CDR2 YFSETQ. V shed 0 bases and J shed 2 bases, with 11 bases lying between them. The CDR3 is CASSLDAGLNTEAFF. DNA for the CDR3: TGCGCCAGCAGCTTGGATGCAGGGCTTAACACTGAAGCTTTCTTT.

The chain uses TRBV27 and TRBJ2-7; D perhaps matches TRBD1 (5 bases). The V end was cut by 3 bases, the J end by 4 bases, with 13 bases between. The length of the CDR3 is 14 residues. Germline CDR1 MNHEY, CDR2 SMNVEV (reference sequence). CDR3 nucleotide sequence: TGTGCCAGCAGTTTTAAGGACACAAAGTACGAGCAGTACTTC. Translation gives CASSFKDTKYEQYF.

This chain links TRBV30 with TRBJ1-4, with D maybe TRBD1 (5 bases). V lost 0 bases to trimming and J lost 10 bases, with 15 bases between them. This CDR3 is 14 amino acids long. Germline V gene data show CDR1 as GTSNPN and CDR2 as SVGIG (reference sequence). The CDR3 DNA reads TGTGCCTGGAGTGTACTAAAAGGGGCGGCAAAACTGTTTTTT. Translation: CAWSVLKGAAKLFF.

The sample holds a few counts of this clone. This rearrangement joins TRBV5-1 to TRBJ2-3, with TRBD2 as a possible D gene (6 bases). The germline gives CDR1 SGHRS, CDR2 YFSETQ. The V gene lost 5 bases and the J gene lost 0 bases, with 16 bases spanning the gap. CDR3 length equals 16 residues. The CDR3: CASSLWEAYSTDTQYF. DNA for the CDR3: TGCGCCAGCAGTCTCTGGGAGGCCTATAGCACAGATACGCAGTATTTT.

For the CDR3, the DNA is TGTGCCAGCAGTTCAAACGACAGGGTAGTCTACGAGCAGTACTTC. It is translated as CASSSNDRVVYEQYF. The rearrangement joins TRBV6-5 to TRBJ2-7, with TRBD1 matching over 7 bases. With V trimmed by 4 bases and J by 3 bases, 9 bases remained unmatched. CDR3 length: 15 amino acids. Germline CDR1 MNHEY, CDR2 SVGAGI.

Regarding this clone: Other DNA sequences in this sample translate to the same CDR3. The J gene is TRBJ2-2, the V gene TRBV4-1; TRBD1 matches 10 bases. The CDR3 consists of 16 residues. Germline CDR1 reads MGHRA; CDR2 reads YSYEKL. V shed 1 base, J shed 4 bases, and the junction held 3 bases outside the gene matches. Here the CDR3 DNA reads TGCGCCAGCAGCCAAGGAGACAGGGGGCCCACCGGGGAGCTGTTTTTT. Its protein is CASSQGDRGPTGELFF.

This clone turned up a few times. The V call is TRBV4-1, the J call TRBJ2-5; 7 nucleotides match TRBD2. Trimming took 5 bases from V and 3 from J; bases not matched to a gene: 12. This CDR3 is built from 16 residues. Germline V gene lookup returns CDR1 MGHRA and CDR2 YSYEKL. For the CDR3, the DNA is TGCGCCAGCAGCGCAAGAGCTAGCGGACTAAAAGAGACCCAGTACTTC. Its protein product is CASSARASGLKETQYF.

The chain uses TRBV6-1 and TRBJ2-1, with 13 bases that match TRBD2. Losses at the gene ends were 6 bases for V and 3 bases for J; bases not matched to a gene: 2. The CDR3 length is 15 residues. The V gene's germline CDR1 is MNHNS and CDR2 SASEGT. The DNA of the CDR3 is TGTGCCAGCAGGAGGACTAGCGGGGGCTACAATGAGCAGTTCTTC. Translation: CASRRTSGGYNEQFF.

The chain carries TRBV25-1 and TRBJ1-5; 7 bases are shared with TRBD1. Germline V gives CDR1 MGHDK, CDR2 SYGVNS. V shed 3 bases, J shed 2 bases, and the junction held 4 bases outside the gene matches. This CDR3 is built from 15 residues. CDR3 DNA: TGTGCCAGCAGTGAGACAGGGAAGGGCAATCAGCCCCAGCATTTT. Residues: CASSETGKGNQPQHF.

CDR3 sequence: CASSVDRGQETQYF. The CDR3 DNA sequence: TGTGCCAGCAGTGTCGACAGGGGACAAGAGACCCAGTACTTC. V usage is TRBV25-1 and J usage is TRBJ2-5, with 8 nucleotides matching TRBD1. After removal of 4 bases from V and 2 bases from J, the junction contained 3 bases not matched to a gene. The length of the CDR3 is 14 residues. Germline CDR1 is MGHDK and CDR2 is SYGVNS.

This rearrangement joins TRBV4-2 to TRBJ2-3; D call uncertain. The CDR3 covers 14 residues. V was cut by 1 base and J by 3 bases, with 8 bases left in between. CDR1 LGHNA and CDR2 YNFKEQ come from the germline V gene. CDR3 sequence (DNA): TGTGCCAGCAGCCAAGGGGCTGGTACAGATACGCAGTATTTT. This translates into CASSQGAGTDTQYF.

The CDR3: CASGLRVEQYF. The CDR3 bases are TGTGCTAGTGGTTTACGGGTGGAGCAGTACTTC. V and J are TRBV12-5 and TRBJ2-7; D remains ambiguous. Trimming cost V 3 bases and J 7 bases, with 7 bases left between them. The germline V gene has CDR1 LGHNT and CDR2 FRNRAP. The CDR3 is made up of 11 amino acids. Full variable domain (remainder filled in from reference TRBV12-5 and TRBJ2-7): DARVTQTPRHKVTEMGQEVTMRCQPILGHNTVFWYRQTMMQGLELLAYFRNRAPLDDSGMPKDRFSAEMPDATLATLKIQPSEPRDSAVYFCASGLRVEQYFGPGTRLTVT.